This T cell receptor beta chain was documented in a study of cytomegalovirus exposure and HLA in healthy donors. Findings of the study overall: V segments that were indistinguishable, TRBV6-2 and TRBV6-3 among them, were omitted from analysis.

60 Vbeta and 13 Jbeta primers were used in PCR. The method was immunoSEQ multiplex PCR; TCRdb's version includes in-frame clones alone and lacks a portion of them. The repertoire has approximately 50,000 clones, 60% to 85% of them found once; the top ten carry 8% to 8.5%. J was trimmed by 2 bases and V by 6 bases; bases with no gene match: 0. Germline V gene sequence: CDR1 KGHSH, CDR2 LQKENI. The CDR3 runs to 14 residues. This clone was seen once. Its cognate antigen is unknown. The receptor was isolated from a man aged 25 to 45 in good health and CMV-seropositive. Sequenced input: PBMCs. The rearrangement joins TRBV18 to TRBJ1-5; 11 nucleotides line up with TRBD1. In nucleotides, the CDR3 is TGTGCCAGCTCGGGACAGGGGGGCAATCAGCCCCAGCATTTT. Translation gives CASSGQGGNQPQHF.